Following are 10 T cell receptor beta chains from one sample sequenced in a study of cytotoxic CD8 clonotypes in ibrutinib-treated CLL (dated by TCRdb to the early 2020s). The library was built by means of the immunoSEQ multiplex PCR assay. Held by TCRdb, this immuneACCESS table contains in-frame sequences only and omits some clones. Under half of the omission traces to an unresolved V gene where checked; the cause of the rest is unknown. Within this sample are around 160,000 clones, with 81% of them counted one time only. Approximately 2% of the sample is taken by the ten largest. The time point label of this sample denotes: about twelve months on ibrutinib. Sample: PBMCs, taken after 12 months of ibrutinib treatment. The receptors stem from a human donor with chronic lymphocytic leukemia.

Written as DNA, the CDR3 is TGTGCGTCGGCTAGCGGGTTCAATGAGCAGTTCTTC. Translated: CASASGFNEQFF. The chain joins TRBV6-7 to TRBJ2-1; 8 bases are a match to TRBD2. TRBV6-7 is sorted into the ORF group, with uncertain function. The CDR3 sequence is 12 residues long.

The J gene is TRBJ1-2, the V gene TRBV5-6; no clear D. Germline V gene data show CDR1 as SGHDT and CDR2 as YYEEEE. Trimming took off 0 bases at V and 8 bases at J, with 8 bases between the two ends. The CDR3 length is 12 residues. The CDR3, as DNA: TGTGCCAGCAGCTTGGACAGCCGGGGCTACACCTTC. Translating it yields CASSLDSRGYTF. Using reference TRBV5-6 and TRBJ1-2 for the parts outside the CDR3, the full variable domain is DAGVTQSPTHLIKTRGQQVTLRCSPKSGHDTVSWYQQALGQGPQFIFQYYEEEERQRGNFPDRFSGHQFPNYSSELNVNALLLGDSALYLCASSLDSRGYTFGSGTRLTVV.

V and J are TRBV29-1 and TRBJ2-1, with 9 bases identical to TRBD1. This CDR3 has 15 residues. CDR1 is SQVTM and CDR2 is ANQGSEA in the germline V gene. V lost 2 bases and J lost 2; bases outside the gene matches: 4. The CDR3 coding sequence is TGCAGCGTTGAACGCCGGGACAGGGCCTACAATGAGCAGTTCTTC. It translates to CSVERRDRAYNEQFF.

CDR3 in DNA: TGTGCCAGCAAGACAGGGGGCACCGGGGAGCTGTTTTTT. Protein: CASKTGGTGELFF. V is TRBV28 and J is TRBJ2-2, with TRBD1 matching over 9 bases. The CDR3 runs 13 residues. Germline CDR1 MDHEN, CDR2 SYDVKM. V was clipped by 7 bases and J by 4 bases; unmatched bases: 1.

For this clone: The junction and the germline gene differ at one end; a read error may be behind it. Written as DNA, the CDR3 is TGTGTCAGCAGTTCATGGAGGGACCGGGACAGGGGCCAGCATTTT. Protein product: CVSSSWRDRDRGQHF. The chain uses TRBV27 and TRBJ1-5; TRBD1 aligns across 10 bases. The CDR3 is 15 amino acids. Germline lookup yields CDR1 MNHEY and CDR2 SMNVEV (reference sequence).

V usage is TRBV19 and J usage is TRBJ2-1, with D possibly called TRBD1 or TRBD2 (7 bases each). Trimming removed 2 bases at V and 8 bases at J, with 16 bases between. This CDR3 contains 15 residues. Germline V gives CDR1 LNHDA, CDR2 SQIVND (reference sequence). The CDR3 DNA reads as TGTGCCAGTAGTATATGGGGAGGGGGCAGCGATGAGCAGTTCTTC. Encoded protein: CASSIWGGGSDEQFF. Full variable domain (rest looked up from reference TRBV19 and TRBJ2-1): DGGITQSPKYLFRKEGQNVTLSCEQNLNHDAMYWYRQDPGQGLRLIYYSQIVNDFQKGDIAEGYSVSREKKESFPLTVTSAQKNPTAFYLCASSIWGGGSDEQFFGPGTRLTVL.

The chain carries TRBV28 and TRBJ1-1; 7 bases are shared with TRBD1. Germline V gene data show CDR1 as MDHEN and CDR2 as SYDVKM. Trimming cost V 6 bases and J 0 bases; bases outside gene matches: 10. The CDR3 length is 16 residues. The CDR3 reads CASSDRAYYMNTEAFF. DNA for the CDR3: TGTGCCAGCAGCGACAGGGCATATTATATGAACACTGAAGCTTTCTTT.

The CDR3 DNA sequence: TGTGCCAGCAGGAACGGACCGACAGATACGCAGTATTTT. This codes for CASRNGPTDTQYF. V usage is TRBV7-9 and J usage is TRBJ2-3; no clear D gene. The CDR3 extends over 13 amino acids. V lost 6 bases to trimming and J lost 3 bases, with 10 bases between them. The V gene's germline CDR1 is SEHNR and CDR2 FQNEAQ (reference sequence). The full variable domain, completed using reference TRBV7-9 and TRBJ2-3, is DTGVSQNPRHKITKRGQNVTFRCDPISEHNRLYWYRQTLGQGPEFLTYFQNEAQLEKSRLLSDRFSAERPKGSFSTLEIQRTEQGDSAMYLCASRNGPTDTQYFGPGTRLTVL.

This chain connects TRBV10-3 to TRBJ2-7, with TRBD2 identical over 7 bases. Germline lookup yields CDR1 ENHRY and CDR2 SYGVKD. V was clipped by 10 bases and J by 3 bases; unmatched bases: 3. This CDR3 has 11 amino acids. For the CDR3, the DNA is TGTGCCACGTCGGGGGGCTACGAGCAGTACTTC. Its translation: CATSGGYEQYF.

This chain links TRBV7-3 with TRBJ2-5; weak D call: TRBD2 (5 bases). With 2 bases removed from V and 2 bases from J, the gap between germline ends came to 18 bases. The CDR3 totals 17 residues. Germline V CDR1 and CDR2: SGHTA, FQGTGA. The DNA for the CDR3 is TGTGCCAGCAGCTTAGGTGGGGTAGCGACAATACAAGAGACCCAGTACTTC. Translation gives CASSLGGVATIQETQYF.